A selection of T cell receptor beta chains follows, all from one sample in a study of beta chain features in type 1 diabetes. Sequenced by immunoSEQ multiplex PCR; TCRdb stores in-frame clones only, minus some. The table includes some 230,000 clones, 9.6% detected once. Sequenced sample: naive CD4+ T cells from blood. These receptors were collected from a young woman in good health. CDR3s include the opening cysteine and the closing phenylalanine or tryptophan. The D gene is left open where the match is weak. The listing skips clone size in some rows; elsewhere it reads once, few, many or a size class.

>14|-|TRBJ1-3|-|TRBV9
TGTGCCAGCAGCCCTGGGACAAGTGGAAACACCATATATTTT
CASSPGTSGNTIYF
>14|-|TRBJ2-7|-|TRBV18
TGTGCCAGCTCACCATTCGGGGGTCTCTACGAGCAGTACTTC
CASSPFGGLYEQYF
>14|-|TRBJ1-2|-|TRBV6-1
TGTGCCAGCAGTGAAGCAGGGCAGGGTTTTGGCTACACCTTC
CASSEAGQGFGYTF
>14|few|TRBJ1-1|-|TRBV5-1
TGCGCCAGCAGTCGAGAGGGAGAGAACACTGAAGCTTTCTTT
CASSREGENTEAFF
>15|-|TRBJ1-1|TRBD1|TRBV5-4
TGTGCCAGCAGCTTGGACAGGGGGAGGACAGCTGAAGCTTTCTTT
CASSLDRGRTAEAFF
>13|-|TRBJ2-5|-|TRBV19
TGTGCCAGTAGTTTACAGGGCTCAGAGACCCAGTACTTC
CASSLQGSETQYF
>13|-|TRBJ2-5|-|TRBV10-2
TGCGCCAGCAGTCAACAGGGGGGGGAGACCCAGTACTTC
CASSQQGGETQYF
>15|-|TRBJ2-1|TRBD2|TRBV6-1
TGTGCCAGCATGGGTCAGCGGGAGGTCTACAATGAGCAGTTCTTC
CASMGQREVYNEQFF
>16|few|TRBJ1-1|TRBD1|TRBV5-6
TGTGCCAGCAGCGCCGGGACAGGGGGCTTGAACACTGAAGCTTTCTTT
CASSAGTGGLNTEAFF
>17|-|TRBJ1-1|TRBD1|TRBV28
TGTGCCAGCAGCCTGATAGGGGGACAGCGGATGAACACTGAAGCTTTCTTT
CASSLIGGQRMNTEAFF